This is a list of T cell receptor beta chains from one sample in a study of blood T cells in healthy people across ages. TCRdb re-analysed the 5' RACE reads in MiXCR, keeping a single row per CDR3 protein. This sample has roughly 730,000 distinct CDR3 sequences, with more than 50% found just once. The sequenced sample consisted of blood. These receptors were collected from a man aged 35 to 55 in good health. CDR3s include the opening cysteine and the closing phenylalanine or tryptophan. Each record gives: D gene, V gene, J gene, clone size, CDR3 protein, CDR3 DNA. D genes are given only for firm matches. Expanded clones are given a class, and other clones once, few, many or no size at all.

D: TRBD1
V: TRBV7-9
J: TRBJ1-2
size: NA
CDR3: CASSDADRANYSYTF
DNA: TGTGCCAGCAGCGATGCCGACAGGGCTAACTATAGCTACACCTTC

D: TRBD2
V: TRBV20-1
J: TRBJ2-3
size: NA
CDR3: CSASRLAGGRDTQYF
DNA: TGCAGTGCTAGTCGGTTAGCGGGAGGGCGGGATACGCAGTATTTT

D: NA
V: TRBV28
J: TRBJ2-1
size: few
CDR3: CASTSSGTHYNEQFF
DNA: TGTGCCAGCACCTCATCGGGGACACACTACAATGAGCAGTTCTTC

D: TRBD2
V: TRBV6-6
J: TRBJ2-5
size: few
CDR3: CASSPGLAGILEETQYF
DNA: TGTGCCAGCAGTCCGGGACTAGCGGGGATTTTGGAAGAGACCCAGTACTTC

D: NA
V: TRBV2
J: TRBJ1-2
size: NA
CDR3: CASTQEGGYTF
DNA: TGTGCCAGCACCCAGGAGGGTGGCTACACCTTC

D: NA
V: TRBV30
J: TRBJ2-4
size: NA
CDR3: CAWSVGQGENIQYF
DNA: TGTGCCTGGAGTGTAGGTCAGGGCGAAAACATTCAGTACTTC

D: NA
V: TRBV20-1
J: TRBJ2-1
size: NA
CDR3: CSAPPAGGNEQFF
DNA: TGCAGTGCTCCCCCGGCAGGAGGCAATGAGCAGTTCTTC

D: TRBD1
V: TRBV7-9
J: TRBJ1-5
size: NA
CDR3: CANRWGTGAQPQHF
DNA: TGTGCCAACCGGTGGGGGACAGGGGCCCAGCCCCAGCATTTT

D: TRBD2
V: TRBV27
J: TRBJ2-1
size: few
CDR3: CAIAPGGGIYNEQFF
DNA: TGTGCCATCGCGCCGGGAGGGGGTATCTACAATGAGCAGTTCTTC

D: NA
V: TRBV11-2
J: TRBJ2-7
size: NA
CDR3: CASSLDHGKTYEQYF
DNA: TGTGCCAGCAGCTTAGATCATGGGAAGACCTACGAGCAGTACTTC

D: NA
V: TRBV20-1
J: TRBJ2-3
size: many
CDR3: CSARDRVTSPDTQYF
DNA: TGCAGTGCTAGAGATCGAGTCACTAGTCCAGATACGCAGTATTTT

D: TRBD1
V: TRBV13
J: TRBJ1-5
size: NA
CDR3: CASSLGGQGANQPQHF
DNA: TGTGCCAGCAGCTTAGGCGGGCAGGGGGCTAATCAGCCCCAGCATTTT

D: TRBD1
V: TRBV4-3
J: TRBJ2-7
size: NA
CDR3: CASSQHPRQGSYEQYF
DNA: TGCGCCAGCAGCCAACACCCGAGACAGGGCTCCTACGAGCAGTACTTC

D: NA
V: TRBV29-1
J: TRBJ2-7
size: few
CDR3: CSVERDGETSYEQYF
DNA: TGCAGCGTTGAAAGGGATGGGGAGACCAGCTACGAGCAGTACTTC

D: NA
V: TRBV2
J: TRBJ2-7
size: NA
CDR3: CASSEVGAGEQYF
DNA: TGTGCCAGCAGTGAGGTAGGGGCGGGCGAGCAGTACTTC

D: NA
V: TRBV10-3
J: TRBJ2-4
size: few
CDR3: CAISVAAREQYF
DNA: TGTGCCATCAGTGTTGCTGCCAGGGAGCAGTACTTC

D: NA
V: TRBV29-1
J: TRBJ2-2
size: few
CDR3: CSVLSQRGTGELFF
DNA: TGCAGCGTTCTTTCGCAGAGGGGCACCGGGGAGCTGTTTTTT

D: NA
V: TRBV7-2
J: TRBJ1-6
size: few
CDR3: CASSLVVGSNSPLHF
DNA: TGTGCCAGCAGCTTAGTAGTGGGATCCAATTCACCCCTCCACTTT

D: TRBD1
V: TRBV7-9
J: TRBJ1-1
size: NA
CDR3: CASSFGTALTEAFF
DNA: TGTGCCAGCAGCTTTGGGACAGCCCTCACTGAAGCTTTCTTT

D: NA
V: TRBV7-6
J: TRBJ2-7
size: NA
CDR3: CASSFNTNYEQYF
DNA: TGTGCCAGCAGCTTTAATACTAACTACGAGCAGTACTTC

D: NA
V: TRBV2
J: TRBJ2-7
size: NA
CDR3: CASSGTSHEQYF
DNA: TGTGCCAGCAGCGGGACATCCCACGAGCAGTACTTC

D: NA
V: TRBV7-9
J: TRBJ2-7
size: NA
CDR3: CASSPGRSNYEQYF
DNA: TGTGCCAGCAGCCCCGGACGGAGCAACTACGAGCAGTACTTC

D: NA
V: TRBV6-5
J: TRBJ1-1
size: NA
CDR3: CASSYSSPGGNTEAFF
DNA: TGTGCCAGCAGTTACTCGTCCCCCGGGGGGAACACTGAAGCTTTCTTT

D: TRBD2
V: TRBV12-3/TRBV12-4
J: TRBJ2-3
size: few
CDR3: CASILAGANTQYF
DNA: TGTGCCAGCATACTAGCGGGTGCCAATACGCAGTATTTT

D: NA
V: TRBV15
J: TRBJ1-1
size: NA
CDR3: CATSLPGRAGGAFF
DNA: TGTGCCACCAGCCTTCCTGGGAGGGCGGGTGGAGCTTTCTTT

D: TRBD2
V: TRBV14
J: TRBJ2-7
size: once
CDR3: CASGGGGVYEQYF
DNA: TGTGCCAGCGGGGGGGGAGGTGTGTACGAGCAGTACTTC

D: TRBD2
V: TRBV7-2
J: TRBJ2-7
size: NA
CDR3: CASSFGTSGSSYEQYF
DNA: TGTGCCAGCAGCTTCGGGACTAGCGGGAGCTCCTACGAGCAGTACTTC

D: NA
V: TRBV4-1
J: TRBJ2-7
size: NA
CDR3: CASSQVGPPTDYEQYF
DNA: TGCGCCAGCAGCCAAGTCGGCCCGCCCACAGACTACGAGCAGTACTTC

D: TRBD2
V: TRBV6-5
J: TRBJ2-3
size: NA
CDR3: CASRLGGAGDTRYF
DNA: TGTGCCAGCAGGCTCGGGGGGGCGGGGGATACGCGGTATTTT

D: NA
V: TRBV28
J: TRBJ2-6
size: NA
CDR3: CASSLLSVSSGANVLTF
DNA: TGTGCCAGCAGTTTACTCAGTGTTTCCTCTGGGGCCAACGTCCTGACTTTC

D: NA
V: TRBV7-3
J: TRBJ2-7
size: NA
CDR3: CASSGSNGEQYF
DNA: TGTGCCAGCAGCGGGTCCAACGGCGAGCAGTACTTC

D: NA
V: TRBV5-6
J: TRBJ2-7
size: once
CDR3: CASSSIADESSYNEQYF
DNA: TGTGCCAGCAGCTCGATAGCGGACGAGAGCTCCTACAATGAGCAGTACTTC

D: NA
V: TRBV29-1
J: TRBJ2-1
size: few
CDR3: CSVDRRAASYNEQFF
DNA: TGCAGCGTTGATCGGCGGGCAGCCTCCTACAATGAGCAGTTCTTC

D: NA
V: TRBV11-2
J: TRBJ2-3
size: NA
CDR3: CASSLDLSFVDTQYF
DNA: TGTGCCAGCAGCTTAGATCTATCATTTGTGGATACGCAGTATTTT

D: TRBD1
V: TRBV6-2/TRBV6-3
J: TRBJ1-1
size: NA
CDR3: CASKNSGTGAANTEAFF
DNA: TGTGCCAGCAAAAATTCCGGGACAGGGGCCGCGAACACTGAAGCTTTCTTT

D: TRBD1
V: TRBV3-1
J: TRBJ1-2
size: NA
CDR3: CASSQEYDRGYGYTF
DNA: TGTGCCAGCAGCCAAGAATATGACAGGGGATATGGCTACACCTTC

D: NA
V: TRBV5-1
J: TRBJ1-6
size: NA
CDR3: CASSWGGSSYNSPLHF
DNA: TGCGCCAGCAGCTGGGGGGGAAGCTCCTATAATTCACCCCTCCACTTT

D: NA
V: TRBV11-2
J: TRBJ1-2
size: many
CDR3: CASSLAGDYGYTF
DNA: TGTGCCAGCAGCTTAGCAGGGGACTATGGCTACACCTTC

D: NA
V: TRBV7-9
J: TRBJ2-4
size: NA
CDR3: CASRLAGRDIQYF
DNA: TGTGCCAGCAGACTCGCCGGGAGAGACATTCAGTACTTC

D: NA
V: TRBV24-1
J: TRBJ1-2
size: few
CDR3: CATSGGSGGYTF
DNA: TGTGCCACCAGCGGTGGCTCGGGGGGCTACACCTTC

D: NA
V: TRBV12-3/TRBV12-4
J: TRBJ1-5
size: NA
CDR3: CASSLAGGQGINQPQHF
DNA: TGTGCCAGCAGTTTAGCGGGAGGGCAGGGAATCAATCAGCCCCAGCATTTT

D: TRBD1
V: TRBV9
J: TRBJ1-4
size: once
CDR3: CASSPGQFNEKLFF
DNA: TGTGCCAGCAGCCCGGGACAGTTTAATGAAAAACTGTTTTTT